This T cell receptor (beta chain) originates from a study of T-cell memory formation after mild COVID-19. Broader study findings: Clones shrinking from day 15 to 85 showed even CD4/CD8 mixes; later expanders tilted CD4+. Second-wave clones reaching peak frequency on day 37 lacked confirmed SARS-CoV-2 specificity. Shrinking CD4+ clones were chiefly CM and EM; CD8+ ones were chiefly EMRA.

TCRdb re-called the 5' RACE reads through MiXCR, storing one row per CDR3 protein. The data contain 400,000 to 500,000 distinct CDR3 sequences, approximately 20% of them seen just once; the ten biggest clones take up around 8.4%. With 4 bases clipped from V and 0 bases from J, the junction kept 18 bases outside the gene matches. Germline V gene data show CDR1 as MNHEY and CDR2 as SVGAGI. CDR3 length: 20 amino acids. To note about this clonotype: Its antigen is unknown.

Source material: PBMCs or a T cell subset sorted from them (not recorded which). V usage is TRBV6-5 and J usage is TRBJ2-3; 8 nucleotides align to TRBD2. This receptor was obtained from an adult woman who had mild COVID-19 (a few samples of this study predate the infection). Cell type and time point are not known. The CDR3 nucleotides read TGTGCCAGCAGTTCCCCCCGGGGAGCGGGAGAGTATACTAGCACAGATACGCAGTATTTT. Protein: CASSSPRGAGEYTSTDTQYF.